The next 23 T cell receptor beta chains were all read from a single sample in a study of control samples from healthy donors and cancer patients. Method: immunoSEQ multiplex PCR; TCRdb's copy keeps in-frame clones and lacks some. The sample carries tens of thousands of clones, roughly nine tenths recorded once. Source material: blood. The receptors were sampled from a young man in good health.

The V and J genes are TRBV30 and TRBJ1-1; 9 positions match TRBD1. The germline V gene encodes CDR1 GTSNPN and CDR2 SVGIG (reference sequence). The J segment lost 2 bases and the V segment lost 4 bases, leaving 2 bases of the junction unmatched. The CDR3 sequence is 13 residues long. The CDR3 region is CAWKGQGNTEAFF. CDR3 sequence (DNA): TGTGCCTGGAAGGGACAGGGAAACACTGAAGCTTTCTTT.

The rearrangement uses TRBV3-1 (or the pseudogene TRBV3-2) and TRBJ1-1; no definite D call. CDR1 is LGHDT and CDR2 is YNNKEL in the germline V gene (reference sequence). Trimming took 0 bases from V and 0 from J, leaving 11 bases between them. The CDR3 is 16 amino acids. Written as DNA, the CDR3 is TGTGCCAGCAGCCAAGATCCGTACAGCCTGAACACTGAAGCTTTCTTT. It yields the protein CASSQDPYSLNTEAFF.

The genes are TRBV11-2 and TRBJ1-5; D is uncertain. V lost 6 bases and J 1 base, leaving 10 bases between the germline ends. This CDR3 spans 14 amino acids. CDR1 is SGHAT and CDR2 is FQNNGV in the germline V gene. This CDR3 is CASSLDLSNQPQHF. The CDR3 nucleotides read TGTGCCAGCAGTTTGGACTTGAGCAATCAGCCCCAGCATTTT.

This sequence joins TRBV19 and TRBJ1-6; TRBD1 aligns across 7 bases. The CDR3 runs to 19 residues. J was trimmed by 0 bases and V by 0 bases; bases with no gene match: 8. Germline values: CDR1 LNHDA, CDR2 SQIVND (reference sequence). CDR3 coding DNA: TGTGCCAGTAGTATAGATGGACAGGCACGGAGCTCCTATAATTCACCCCTCCACTTT. Translation: CASSIDGQARSSYNSPLHF.

V and J are TRBV18 and TRBJ2-7; the match to TRBD2 covers 9 bases. In germline, CDR1 is KGHSH, CDR2 LQKENI. The J segment lost 4 bases and the V segment lost 2 bases, leaving 3 bases of the junction unmatched. The CDR3 totals 14 residues. CDR3 residues: CASSPGAGGYEQYF. CDR3 in DNA: TGTGCCAGCTCACCAGGCGCGGGAGGGTACGAGCAGTACTTC.

CDR3 loop: CASSPTSGMGYNEQFF. The CDR3 DNA reads TGTGCCAGCAGCCCAACGAGCGGGATGGGCTACAATGAGCAGTTCTTC. V usage is TRBV11-3 and J usage is TRBJ2-1; 7 positions match TRBD2. J gave up 3 bases and V 5 bases, and 10 bases lay outside the gene matches. The CDR3 covers 16 residues. Germline assignment: CDR1 SGHNT and CDR2 YENEEA.

This rearrangement joins TRBV9 to TRBJ1-3; no definite D call. V was clipped by 7 bases and J by 0 bases, with 5 bases between them. Germline CDR1 and CDR2: SGDLS and YYNGEE. The CDR3 runs to 12 residues. CDR3 protein: CASGNSGNTIYF. DNA of the CDR3: TGTGCCAGCGGAAACTCTGGAAACACCATATATTTT.

The chain couples TRBV5-6 to TRBJ2-3, with TRBD2 matching over 8 bases. From germline, CDR1 is SGHDT and CDR2 YYEEEE. This CDR3 contains 15 residues. V gave up 0 bases and J gave up 5 bases; unmatched junction bases: 5. CDR3 bases: TGTGCCAGCAGCTTGGGCGGGGGGCCCGGAGATACGCAGTATTTT. Its protein is CASSLGGGPGDTQYF.

This clone was counted a single time. CDR3 DNA: TGTGCCAGCAGCTTAGTAGGGTCCGGGGGCAATGAGCAGTTCTTC. Residues: CASSLVGSGGNEQFF. The chain links TRBV7-9 to TRBJ2-1, with D possibly being TRBD2 (6 bases). The CDR3 is 15 residues long. The ends were cut back, 1 base at V and 6 bases at J, with 13 bases in the middle. Germline V CDR1 and CDR2: SEHNR, FQNEAQ (reference sequence). Using reference TRBV7-9 and TRBJ2-1 for the parts outside the CDR3, the full variable domain is DTGVSQNPRHKITKRGQNVTFRCDPISEHNRLYWYRQTLGQGPEFLTYFQNEAQLEKSRLLSDRFSAERPKGSFSTLEIQRTEQGDSAMYLCASSLVGSGGNEQFFGPGTRLTVL.

This chain joins TRBV11-2 and TRBJ1-1; D might be TRBD1 (5 bases). Germline CDR1 and CDR2: SGHAT and FQNNGV. The CDR3 has 15 amino acids. Trimming took off 0 bases at V and 3 bases at J, with 11 bases between the two ends. The CDR3: CASSLERGPYTEAFF. The CDR3 DNA sequence: TGTGCCAGCAGCTTAGAAAGGGGACCGTACACTGAAGCTTTCTTT.

The chain joins TRBV25-1 to TRBJ1-2; possibly TRBD1 for D (6 bases). This CDR3 contains 17 residues. Germline V gives CDR1 MGHDK, CDR2 SYGVNS. The V end was cut by 1 base, the J end by 4 bases, with 19 bases between. CDR3 amino acids: CASSESQSTGSRYGYTF. DNA of the CDR3: TGTGCCAGCAGTGAATCCCAGTCAACAGGGTCGCGCTATGGCTACACCTTC.

The chain is built from TRBV3-1 (or the pseudogene TRBV3-2) and TRBJ1-2; D ambiguous. The V gene lost 0 bases and the J gene lost 4 bases, with 9 bases spanning the gap. In germline, CDR1 is LGHDT, CDR2 YNNKEL (reference sequence). The length of the CDR3 is 14 residues. The CDR3 sequence is CASSQDRTFYGYTF. CDR3 DNA sequence: TGTGCCAGCAGCCAAGACAGGACCTTCTATGGCTACACCTTC.

The V gene is TRBV5-8, the J gene TRBJ1-5; a weak D match, TRBD1 (5 bases). The length of the CDR3 is 16 residues. Germline V lookup: CDR1 SGHTS, CDR2 YDEGEE. The V gene lost 4 bases and the J gene lost 7 bases, with 21 bases spanning the gap. This CDR3 is CASSGGPYRGVQPQHF. In DNA, the CDR3 is TGTGCCAGCAGCGGGGGACCGTACAGAGGAGTCCAGCCCCAGCATTTT.

The chain uses TRBV5-4 and TRBJ2-7; TRBD1 agrees at 9 bases. The V segment lost 2 bases and the J segment 2 bases; nucleotides outside the gene matches: 5. CDR3 size: 15 residues. Germline CDR1 and CDR2: SGHNT and YYREEE (reference sequence). Here the CDR3 reads CASSLFGTGTYEQYF. The DNA for the CDR3 is TGTGCCAGCAGCTTATTCGGGACAGGGACCTACGAGCAGTACTTC.

For the CDR3, the DNA is TGCAGCGTTGAAGGTCTTCATGGGGCAGGCAAATCCTACAATGAGCAGTTCTTC. Translated: CSVEGLHGAGKSYNEQFF. The rearrangement uses TRBV29-1 and TRBJ2-1, with D possibly TRBD1 on 5 matching bases. From germline, CDR1 is SQVTM and CDR2 ANQGSEA. The CDR3 has 18 residues. V was trimmed by 1 base and J by 1 base, leaving 20 bases between them.

This chain joins TRBV5-1 and TRBJ2-7; TRBD2 matches at 8 bases. Germline CDR1 is SGHRS and CDR2 is YFSETQ. The CDR3 extends over 16 amino acids. Trimming took 0 bases from V and 4 from J; bases not matched to a gene: 9. CDR3 sequence (DNA): TGCGCCAGCAGCTTGGTAACTAGCGGCAAAGGGTACGAGCAGTACTTC. It translates to CASSLVTSGKGYEQYF.

The rearrangement uses TRBV5-4 and TRBJ1-1; D gene uncertain. Germline loops: CDR1 SGHNT, CDR2 YYREEE (reference sequence). The V gene lost 3 bases and the J gene lost 0 bases, with 15 bases spanning the gap. The CDR3 contains 16 residues. CDR3 region: CASSSGEGPLNTEAFF. For the CDR3, the DNA is TGTGCCAGCAGCTCCGGGGAAGGGCCACTGAACACTGAAGCTTTCTTT.

This rearrangement joins TRBV19 to TRBJ1-5, with a tentative D call TRBD1 (5 bases). Trimming removed 1 base at V and 2 bases at J, with 9 bases between. CDR1 is LNHDA and CDR2 is SQIVND in the germline V gene (reference sequence). This CDR3 region has 15 residues. This CDR3 reads CASSIGQGGNQPQHF. CDR3 in DNA: TGTGCCAGTAGTATAGGCCAGGGTGGCAATCAGCCCCAGCATTTT.

In this sample, this clone turned up once. The rearrangement uses TRBV15 and TRBJ1-5, with D possibly matching TRBD1 (5 bases). CDR1 LNHNV and CDR2 YYDKDF come from the germline V gene (reference sequence). This CDR3 region has 18 residues. Trimming took 4 bases from V and 5 from J, leaving 24 bases between them. CDR3 sequence reads: CATSTRGGVGGYHQPQHF. DNA for the CDR3: TGTGCCACCAGCACCCGCGGAGGGGTCGGGGGTTATCATCAGCCCCAGCATTTT.

This clone appeared once. The chain recombines TRBV27 with TRBJ1-5; 11 positions agree with TRBD1. V shed 4 bases and J 5 bases; nucleotides not matched to a gene: 4. Germline CDR1 and CDR2: MNHEY and SMNVEV (reference sequence). The CDR3 loop spans 15 amino acids. Here the CDR3 DNA reads TGTGCCAGCAGTTCCCTGGGACAGGGGGATCAGCCCCAGCATTTT. Translated: CASSSLGQGDQPQHF.

The chain links TRBV5-1 to TRBJ2-3; no firm D call. The CDR3 is 16 residues long. Between the trimmed V and J ends, which lost 0 bases and 0 bases, there was a span of 11 bases. Germline CDR1 is SGHRS and CDR2 is YFSETQ. This CDR3 reads CASSLGLVGSTDTQYF. As DNA, the CDR3 is TGCGCCAGCAGCTTGGGCCTAGTAGGTAGCACAGATACGCAGTATTTT. The full variable domain, completed using reference TRBV5-1 and TRBJ2-3, is KAGVTQTPRYLIKTRGQQVTLSCSPISGHRSVSWYQQTPGQGLQFLFEYFSETQRNKGNFPGRFSGRQFSNSRSEMNVSTLELGDSALYLCASSLGLVGSTDTQYFGPGTRLTVL.

V gene TRBV5-8 combines with J gene TRBJ1-2; 8 nucleotides line up with TRBD1. Per germline, CDR1 SGHTS and CDR2 YDEGEE. CDR3 length equals 16 residues. The ends lost 0 bases at V and 5 bases at J; junction bases unmatched: 9. CDR3 sequence reads: CASSLAGQGIPYGYTF. CDR3 coding DNA: TGTGCCAGCAGCTTGGCCGGACAGGGTATTCCTTATGGCTACACCTTC.

This clone was counted between two and nine times. The chain recombines TRBV5-8 with TRBJ2-5; 14 bases fit TRBD2. V gave up 4 bases and J gave up 5 bases; unmatched junction bases: 4. Germline loops: CDR1 SGHTS, CDR2 YDEGEE. The length of the CDR3 is 15 residues. CDR3 loop: CASSPGTSGSETQYF. For the CDR3, the DNA is TGTGCCAGCAGCCCGGGGACTAGCGGGAGTGAGACCCAGTACTTC.